The 23 T cell receptor beta chains below all came from one sample that was sequenced in a study of shared clonotypes between healthy human individuals. Here immunoSEQ multiplex PCR was the method, and the copy in TCRdb shows in-frame clones only, minus some. Altogether a few million clones are present, more than 85% being singletons, with the ten largest covering 0.39%. Sequenced material: naive CD4+ T cells from PBMCs. Documented subset: CD45RA+ positively selected. The receptors originated from a man between 18 and 35 years old in good health. Some clones in this sample may be carry-over from other donors' samples.

In regard to this clone: This same CDR3 is encoded by further DNA sequences in the sample. As DNA, the CDR3 is TGTGCCAGCAGCTTGGGCGGGACCAAAAACATTCAGTACTTC. Translated: CASSLGGTKNIQYF. The V gene is TRBV5-4, the J gene TRBJ2-4, with TRBD2 as a possible D gene (6 bases). V lost 0 bases and J lost 2, with 6 bases in between. The CDR3 is made up of 14 amino acids. The germline V gene has CDR1 SGHNT and CDR2 YYREEE (reference sequence).

This chain links TRBV9 with TRBJ2-5, with TRBD1 identical over 7 bases. This CDR3 spans 14 amino acids. V trimming: 3 bases; J trimming: 1 base; junction bases outside the gene matches: 3. Germline V gene sequence: CDR1 SGDLS, CDR2 YYNGEE. This CDR3 reads CASSAWTGQETQYF. CDR3 DNA: TGTGCCAGCAGCGCCTGGACAGGCCAAGAGACCCAGTACTTC.

This chain connects TRBV29-1 to TRBJ1-2; weak D call: TRBD1 (5 bases). V was clipped by 0 bases and J by 6 bases, with 23 bases between them. This CDR3 comprises 17 residues. Germline V CDR1 and CDR2: SQVTM, ANQGSEA. The CDR3 loop is CSVEDHIPRGPRHGYTF. The CDR3 coding sequence is TGCAGCGTTGAAGATCACATCCCTAGGGGCCCCCGCCATGGCTACACCTTC. Combining the CDR3 with reference TRBV29-1 and TRBJ1-2 gives the whole variable domain SAVISQKPSRDICQRGTSLTIQCQVDSQVTMMFWYRQQPGQSLTLIATANQGSEATYESGFVIDKFPISRPNLTFSTLTVSNMSPEDSSIYLCSVEDHIPRGPRHGYTFGSGTRLTVV.

This chain links TRBV28 with TRBJ1-1; D not resolved. Trimming removed 10 bases at V and 3 bases at J, with 6 bases between. The CDR3 loop spans 10 amino acids. CDR1 MDHEN and CDR2 SYDVKM come from the germline V gene. The CDR3 sequence: CATTDTEAFF. The DNA for the CDR3 is TGTGCCACTACGGACACTGAAGCTTTCTTT. The full variable domain, rest sourced from reference TRBV28 and TRBJ1-1, is DVKVTQSSRYLVKRTGEKVFLECVQDMDHENMFWYRQDPGLGLRLIYFSYDVKMKEKGDIPEGYSVSREKKERFSLILESASTNQTSMYLCATTDTEAFFGQGTRLTVV.

The rearrangement joins TRBV28 to TRBJ1-1; possible D gene TRBD1, 6 bases. Trimming left V 6 bases short and J 7 bases short, with 18 bases between. Germline assignment: CDR1 MDHEN and CDR2 SYDVKM. This CDR3 comprises 14 residues. CDR3 DNA: TGTGCCAGCAGCCTACGGGGGGGCTGGGGTGAAGCTTTCTTT. This translates into CASSLRGGWGEAFF.

The chain has TRBV6-1 and TRBJ2-3; 7 bases are a match to TRBD1. CDR1 and CDR2 from the germline V gene are MNHNS and SASEGT. V lost 5 bases to trimming and J lost 0 bases; unmatched junction nucleotides: 5. This CDR3 has 15 residues. CDR3 amino acids: CASSRQGVSTDTQYF. The CDR3 DNA reads as TGTGCCAGCAGTCGACAGGGCGTCAGCACAGATACGCAGTATTTT.

The V call is TRBV18, the J call TRBJ2-1; 10 positions match TRBD1. CDR3 length equals 15 residues. The germline CDR1 and CDR2 sequences are KGHSH and LQKENI. The trim removed 4 bases at V and 9 bases at J, leaving 9 bases unmatched. In DNA, the CDR3 is TGTGCCAGCTCACGGGACAGGGGTTCTCTGGGTGAGCAGTTCTTC. Its translation: CASSRDRGSLGEQFF.

J is TRBJ1-2 and V is TRBV20-1; D gene uncertain. CDR3 size: 10 residues. Germline-derived CDR1 and CDR2 are DFQATT and SNEGSKA (reference sequence). V lost 6 bases and J lost 3, with 5 bases in between. The DNA for the CDR3 is TGCAGTGCCAAATACTATGGCTACACCTTC. The encoded protein is CSAKYYGYTF.

The gene calls are TRBV7-8 and TRBJ2-5; 11 bases line up with TRBD2. This CDR3 comprises 16 residues. Trimming at V came to 3 bases and at J to 5 bases, leaving 8 bases not matched to a gene. Germline V lookup: CDR1 SGHVS, CDR2 FQNEAQ. CDR3 coding DNA: TGTGCCAGCAGCTTTGGTAGCGGGAGGGATTCGGAGACCCAGTACTTC. Translating it yields CASSFGSGRDSETQYF.

On this clone itself: Other DNA sequences in this sample translate to the same CDR3. This rearrangement joins TRBV28 to TRBJ1-2; D unclear. V lost 2 bases, J lost 5 bases, and 6 bases lay in between. Germline V gene sequence: CDR1 MDHEN, CDR2 SYDVKM. There are 12 residues in the CDR3. DNA of the CDR3: TGTGCCAGCAGTTTACTAGGGTATGGCTACACCTTC. As protein: CASSLLGYGYTF.

The chain has TRBV25-1 and TRBJ2-7; the match to TRBD2 covers 8 bases. The CDR3 consists of 14 residues. The germline gives CDR1 MGHDK, CDR2 SYGVNS. V shed 4 bases and J 3 bases; nucleotides not matched to a gene: 5. CDR3 sequence reads: CASSASGGVYEQYF. CDR3 coding DNA: TGTGCCAGCAGTGCCTCGGGAGGGGTCTACGAGCAGTACTTC.

The rearrangement joins TRBV30 to TRBJ1-3; 11 nucleotides match TRBD1. This CDR3 has 12 amino acids. With 5 bases clipped from V and 8 bases from J, the junction kept 2 bases outside the gene matches. CDR1 GTSNPN and CDR2 SVGIG come from the germline V gene (reference sequence). The CDR3 is CAWGQGADTIYF. The CDR3 coding sequence is TGTGCCTGGGGACAGGGGGCAGACACCATATATTTT.

This chain uses TRBV19 with TRBJ1-1, with a weak D call TRBD1 (5 bases). The CDR3 length is 13 residues. Looked up from germline, CDR1 is LNHDA and CDR2 is SQIVND (reference sequence). V was shortened by 4 bases and J by 9 bases, with 15 bases between the two germline ends. The CDR3 here is CASSNVQGWKAFF. Here the CDR3 DNA reads TGTGCCAGTAGTAACGTCCAGGGTTGGAAAGCTTTCTTT.

The V and J genes are TRBV11-1 and TRBJ1-2; TRBD1 matches 9 bases. Looked up from germline, CDR1 is SGHAT and CDR2 is FQDESV (reference sequence). J gave up 0 bases and V 5 bases, and 7 bases lay outside the gene matches. This CDR3 region has 16 residues. The CDR3 nucleotides read TGTGCCAGCAGCCCCGCGGACAGGGGAGCTAACTATGGCTACACCTTC. It codes for CASSPADRGANYGYTF.

This chain uses TRBV5-1 with TRBJ2-2, with 7 bases that match TRBD1. Germline V gives CDR1 SGHRS, CDR2 YFSETQ. This CDR3 is 17 amino acids long. V trimming: 0 bases; J trimming: 7 bases; junction bases outside the gene matches: 12. The DNA for the CDR3 is TGCGCCAGCAGCTTGGCCACGACAGGGACCTACATCGGGGAGCTGTTTTTT. Translating it yields CASSLATTGTYIGELFF.

J is TRBJ1-1 and V is TRBV15; no reliable D call. CDR1 is LNHNV, CDR2 YYDKDF, per germline (reference sequence). This CDR3 is built from 15 residues. With 3 bases removed from V and 4 bases from J, the gap between germline ends came to 15 bases. The CDR3 reads CATSRDYPDGTEAFF. CDR3 coding DNA: TGTGCCACCAGCAGGGACTACCCGGACGGCACTGAAGCTTTCTTT.

V usage is TRBV19 and J usage is TRBJ2-5; D is uncertain. The CDR3 totals 17 residues. Per germline, CDR1 LNHDA and CDR2 SQIVND (reference sequence). The ends were cut back, 6 bases at V and 0 bases at J, with 20 bases in the middle. The CDR3 region is CASSIRPPGLYQETQYF. CDR3 in DNA: TGTGCCAGTAGCATCCGTCCACCGGGCCTGTACCAAGAGACCCAGTACTTC.

The CDR3 DNA is TGTGCCAGCAGTGCCACCGGGACTAGCGGAAACAATGAGCAGTTCTTC. It specifies CASSATGTSGNNEQFF. This rearrangement joins TRBV28 to TRBJ2-1; 11 bases are shared with TRBD2. J was trimmed by 5 bases and V by 5 bases; bases with no gene match: 8. The CDR3 runs to 16 residues. The germline V gene encodes CDR1 MDHEN and CDR2 SYDVKM.

The table lists this clone with a count of one. The same CDR3 is also encoded by other DNA sequences in this sample. This chain joins TRBV14 and TRBJ2-5; the D is unclear. Germline values: CDR1 SGHDN, CDR2 FVKESK. V was pared by 0 bases and J by 5 bases, with 4 bases between. This CDR3 spans 12 amino acids. CDR3 sequence (DNA): TGTGCCAGCAGCCAAGAGGGGGAGACCCAGTACTTC. Protein product: CASSQEGETQYF.

The chain is built from TRBV5-5 and TRBJ1-5, with D unclear. Deletions cut 0 bases from V and 5 bases from J, with 9 bases between. The CDR3 totals 14 residues. The germline CDR1 and CDR2 sequences are SGHKS and YYEKEE (reference sequence). The CDR3 DNA is TGTGCCAGCAGCTTGGAGGCAGCCTATCAGCCCCAGCATTTT. Protein sequence: CASSLEAAYQPQHF. Complete variable domain (other parts from reference TRBV5-5 and TRBJ1-5): DAGVTQSPTHLIKTRGQQVTLRCSPISGHKSVSWYQQVLGQGPQFIFQYYEKEERGRGNFPDRFSARQFPNYSSELNVNALLLGDSALYLCASSLEAAYQPQHFGDGTRLSIL.

The chain is built from TRBV19 and TRBJ2-3, with D maybe TRBD2 (6 bases). The V end lost 5 bases, the J end lost 0 bases, and 18 bases lay between the germline ends. The CDR3 totals 17 residues. The germline gives CDR1 LNHDA, CDR2 SQIVND (reference sequence). This chain's CDR3 is CASSFPGVAVSTDTQYF. Written as DNA, the CDR3 is TGTGCCAGTAGTTTCCCGGGAGTAGCTGTTAGCACAGATACGCAGTATTTT.

The CDR3 region is CASRSQTEGYTF. The CDR3, as DNA: TGTGCCAGCAGATCACAGACCGAAGGCTACACCTTC. This chain connects TRBV28 to TRBJ1-2, with D unclear. Looked up from germline, CDR1 is MDHEN and CDR2 is SYDVKM. The CDR3 covers 12 residues. V was pared by 6 bases and J by 8 bases, with 13 bases between.

For this clone: A read error may account for a junction end that differs from germline. The chain recombines TRBV27 with TRBJ1-1, with D possibly TRBD1 on 5 matching bases. Germline-derived CDR1 and CDR2 are MNHEY and SMNVEV (reference sequence). The CDR3 totals 14 residues. The CDR3 here is CASGLRQTNTEAFF. The DNA for the CDR3 is TGTGCCAGCGGTTTAAGACAGACAAACACTGAAGCTTTCTTT.